The 7 T cell receptor beta chains given below trace back to one sample, sequenced in a study of T cells after yellow fever vaccination. TCRdb fed the 5' RACE reads into MiXCR, producing one record per CDR3 protein. The sample has about 170,000 distinct CDR3 sequences; 5.5% to 8% are singletons. The starting material was CD4+ T cells sorted from PBMCs, obtained on the day of the first yellow fever vaccination. These receptors came from a man younger than 35 who received the YFV17D yellow fever vaccine.

This clonotype was seen at least ten times. The chain uses TRBV28 and TRBJ1-1; D remains unclear. V gave up 2 bases and J gave up 7 bases, with 5 bases separating them. Per germline, CDR1 MDHEN and CDR2 SYDVKM. The CDR3 is 11 amino acids. The CDR3 is CASSLQNEAFF. CDR3 nucleotides: TGTGCCAGCAGTTTACAGAATGAAGCTTTCTTT.

This chain links TRBV5-6 with TRBJ1-2; D is undetermined. The CDR3 length is 14 residues. Germline lookup yields CDR1 SGHDT and CDR2 YYEEEE. The germline V and J ends were trimmed by 4 bases and 3 bases, with 13 bases remaining between them. CDR3 amino acids: CASSQRLGHYGYTF. The CDR3 nucleotides are TGTGCCAGCAGCCAGCGGCTCGGACACTATGGCTACACCTTC. Together with reference TRBV5-6 and TRBJ1-2, the CDR3 gives the full variable domain: DAGVTQSPTHLIKTRGQQVTLRCSPKSGHDTVSWYQQALGQGPQFIFQYYEEEERQRGNFPDRFSGHQFPNYSSELNVNALLLGDSALYLCASSQRLGHYGYTFGSGTRLTVV.

This clonotype was seen ten or more times. The rearrangement joins TRBV5-4 to TRBJ2-2; D remains ambiguous. This CDR3 is built from 13 residues. CDR1 SGHNT and CDR2 YYREEE come from the germline V gene (reference sequence). V was shortened by 2 bases and J by 5 bases, with 7 bases between the two germline ends. CDR3 coding DNA: TGTGCCAGCAGCTTCCAGTTGACCGGGGAGCTGTTTTTT. It specifies CASSFQLTGELFF.

This clonotype was recorded many times. This chain uses TRBV5-1 with TRBJ1-2; D is uncertain. From germline, CDR1 is SGHRS and CDR2 YFSETQ. Trimming pared 0 bases from V and 8 bases from J, leaving 8 bases between. This CDR3 is 12 amino acids long. The CDR3 region has the DNA TGCGCCAGCAGCTTGGGACTTCAAGGCTACACCTTC. As protein: CASSLGLQGYTF.

This clonotype appeared many times. V usage is TRBV7-2 and J usage is TRBJ2-1, with TRBD2 matching over 7 bases. CDR1 is SGHTA and CDR2 is FQGNSA in the germline V gene. This CDR3 contains 16 residues. J gave up 5 bases and V 4 bases, and 11 bases lay outside the gene matches. CDR3 bases: TGTGCCAGCAGCTGGAGGGCAGCGGGAACCAACAATGAGCAGTTCTTC. This codes for CASSWRAAGTNNEQFF.

This clonotype has a count of ten or more. V usage is TRBV20-1 and J usage is TRBJ2-3; TRBD1 aligns across 8 bases. V shed 0 bases and J 3 bases; nucleotides not matched to a gene: 5. The germline gives CDR1 DFQATT, CDR2 SNEGSKA (reference sequence). The CDR3 extends over 15 amino acids. CDR3 DNA: TGCAGTGCTAGAGATTGGCAGGGGGCTACAGATACGCAGTATTTT. This codes for CSARDWQGATDTQYF.

With regard to this clonotype: Its ends do not fully match the called genes, so a read error is possible. The CDR3 region is CASSPLGGPPDF. CDR3 nucleotides: TGTGCCAGCTCACCACTCGGGGGGCCGCCGGATTTT. The V call is TRBV18, the J call TRBJ1-3; perhaps TRBD1 as D (6 bases). CDR1 is KGHSH, CDR2 LQKENI, per germline. This CDR3 is built from 12 residues.